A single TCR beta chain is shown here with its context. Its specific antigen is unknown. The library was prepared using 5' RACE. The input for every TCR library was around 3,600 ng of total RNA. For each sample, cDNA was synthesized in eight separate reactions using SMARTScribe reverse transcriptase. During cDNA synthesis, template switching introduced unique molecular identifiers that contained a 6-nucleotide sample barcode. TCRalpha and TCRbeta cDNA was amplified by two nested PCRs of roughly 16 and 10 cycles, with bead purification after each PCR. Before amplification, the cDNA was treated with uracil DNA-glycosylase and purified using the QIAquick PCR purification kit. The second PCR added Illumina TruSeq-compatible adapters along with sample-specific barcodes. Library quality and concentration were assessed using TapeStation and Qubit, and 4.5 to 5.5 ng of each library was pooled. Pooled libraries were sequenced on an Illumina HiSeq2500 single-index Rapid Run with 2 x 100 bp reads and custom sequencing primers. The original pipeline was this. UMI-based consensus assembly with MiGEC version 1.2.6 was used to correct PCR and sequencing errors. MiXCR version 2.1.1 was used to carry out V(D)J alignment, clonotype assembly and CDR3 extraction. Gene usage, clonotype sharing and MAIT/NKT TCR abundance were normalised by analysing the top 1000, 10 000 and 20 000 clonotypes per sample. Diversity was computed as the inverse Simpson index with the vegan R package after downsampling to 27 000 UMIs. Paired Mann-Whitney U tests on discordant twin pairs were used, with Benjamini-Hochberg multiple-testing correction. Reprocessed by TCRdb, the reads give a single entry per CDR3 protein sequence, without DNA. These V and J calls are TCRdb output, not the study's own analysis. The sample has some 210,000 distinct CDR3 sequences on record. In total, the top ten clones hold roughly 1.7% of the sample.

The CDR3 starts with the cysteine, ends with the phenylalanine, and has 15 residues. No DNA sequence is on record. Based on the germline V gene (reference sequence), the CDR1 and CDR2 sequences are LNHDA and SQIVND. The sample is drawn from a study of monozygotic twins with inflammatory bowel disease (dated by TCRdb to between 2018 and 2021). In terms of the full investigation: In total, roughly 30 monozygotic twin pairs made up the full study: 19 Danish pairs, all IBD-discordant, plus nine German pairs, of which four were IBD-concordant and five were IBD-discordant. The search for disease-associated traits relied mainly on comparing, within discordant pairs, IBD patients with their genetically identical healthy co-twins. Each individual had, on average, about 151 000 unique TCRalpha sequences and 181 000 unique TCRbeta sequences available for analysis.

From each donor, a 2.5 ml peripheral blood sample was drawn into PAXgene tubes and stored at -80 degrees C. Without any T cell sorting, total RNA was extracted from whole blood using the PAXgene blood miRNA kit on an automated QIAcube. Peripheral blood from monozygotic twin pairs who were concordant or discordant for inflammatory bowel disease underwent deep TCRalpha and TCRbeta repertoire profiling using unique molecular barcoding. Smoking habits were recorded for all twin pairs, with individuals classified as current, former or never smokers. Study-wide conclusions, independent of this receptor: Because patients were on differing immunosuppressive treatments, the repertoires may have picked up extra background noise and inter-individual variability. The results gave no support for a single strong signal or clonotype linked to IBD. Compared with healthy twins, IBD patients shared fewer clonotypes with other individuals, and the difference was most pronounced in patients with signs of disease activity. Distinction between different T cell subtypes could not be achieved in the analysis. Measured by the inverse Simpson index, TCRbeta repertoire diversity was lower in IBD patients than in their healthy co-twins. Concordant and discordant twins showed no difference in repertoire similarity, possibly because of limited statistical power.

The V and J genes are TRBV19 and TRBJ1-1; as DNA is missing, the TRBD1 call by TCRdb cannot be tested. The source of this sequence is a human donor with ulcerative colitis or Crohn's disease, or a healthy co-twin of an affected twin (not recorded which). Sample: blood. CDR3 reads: CASSGLQGPDTEAFF.